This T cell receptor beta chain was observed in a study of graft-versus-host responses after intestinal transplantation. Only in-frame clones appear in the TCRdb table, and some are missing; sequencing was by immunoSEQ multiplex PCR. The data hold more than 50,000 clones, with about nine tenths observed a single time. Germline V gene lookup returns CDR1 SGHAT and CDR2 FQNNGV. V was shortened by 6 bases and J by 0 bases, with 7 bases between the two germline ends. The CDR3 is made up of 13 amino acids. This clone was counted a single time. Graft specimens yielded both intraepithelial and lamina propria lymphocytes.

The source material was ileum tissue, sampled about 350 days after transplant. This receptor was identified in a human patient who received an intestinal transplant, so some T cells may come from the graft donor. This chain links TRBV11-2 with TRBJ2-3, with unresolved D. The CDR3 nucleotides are TGTGCCAGCAGGCGAACTAGCACAGATACGCAGTATTTT. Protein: CASRRTSTDTQYF.